A single sample is the source of the 13 T cell receptor beta chains below, sequenced in a study of memory CD4+ T cells and cytomegalovirus serostatus. Method: immunoSEQ multiplex PCR; TCRdb's copy keeps in-frame clones and lacks some. The table lists 45,000 to 55,000 clones, around three quarters of them singletons. Single viable CD3+CD4+CD8-CD45RO+ cells were sorted as the memory CD4+ T cells. The sequenced material came from memory CD4+ T cells from blood. The receptors originated from an adult in good health and CMV-seronegative.

This chain joins TRBV19 and TRBJ2-2; the match to TRBD2 covers 16 bases. With V trimmed by 5 bases and J by 0 bases, 6 bases remained unmatched. Looked up from germline, CDR1 is LNHDA and CDR2 is SQIVND (reference sequence). This CDR3 contains 19 residues. This CDR3 is CASSPKGTSGRANTGELFF. CDR3 nucleotide sequence: TGTGCCAGTAGTCCAAAGGGGACTAGCGGGAGGGCGAACACCGGGGAGCTGTTTTTT.

The rearrangement joins TRBV2 to TRBJ1-1; the D is unclear. Germline values: CDR1 SNHLY, CDR2 FYNNEI. With 7 bases removed from V and 0 bases from J, the gap between germline ends came to 15 bases. This CDR3 contains 15 residues. This CDR3 is CASKGQRAMNTEAFF. Written as DNA, the CDR3 is TGTGCCAGCAAAGGCCAGCGGGCCATGAACACTGAAGCTTTCTTT.

The J gene is TRBJ1-3, the V gene TRBV29-1; D is unresolved. Trimming stripped 7 bases from V and 0 bases from J, with 16 bases between. Germline CDR1 SQVTM, CDR2 ANQGSEA. CDR3 size: 15 residues. In DNA, the CDR3 is TGCAGCGATCCGTGGGTCTTTCTCTCTGGAAACACCATATATTTT. Amino acid sequence: CSDPWVFLSGNTIYF.

This clone was seen only a few times. The V and J genes are TRBV19 and TRBJ2-2, with D tentatively TRBD2 (6 bases). The CDR3 is 13 amino acids. Germline V gene data show CDR1 as LNHDA and CDR2 as SQIVND (reference sequence). The germline V and J ends were trimmed by 4 bases and 8 bases, with 11 bases remaining between them. In DNA, the CDR3 is TGTGCCAGTAGTAAGAGGAGGGCTGGGGAGCTGTTTTTT. Translated: CASSKRRAGELFF.

The genes are TRBV28 and TRBJ2-3; D unclear. Germline lookup yields CDR1 MDHEN and CDR2 SYDVKM. The CDR3 loop spans 11 amino acids. V shed 1 base and J shed 6 bases, with 2 bases lying between them. The CDR3 protein is CASSLLDTQYF. The CDR3 nucleotides read TGTGCCAGCAGTTTATTGGATACGCAGTATTTT.

The V gene is TRBV29-1, the J gene TRBJ2-7; 10 positions agree with TRBD1. Germline CDR1 is SQVTM and CDR2 is ANQGSEA. This CDR3 has 14 residues. V shed 6 bases and J 3 bases; nucleotides not matched to a gene: 8. The CDR3: CSVGGGQGIYEQYF. The CDR3 DNA is TGCAGCGTGGGTGGGGGACAGGGGATCTACGAGCAGTACTTC.

J is TRBJ1-2 and V is TRBV28; no definite D call. CDR1 is MDHEN and CDR2 is SYDVKM in the germline V gene. With 10 bases removed from V and 8 bases from J, the gap between germline ends came to 11 bases. The CDR3 length is 10 residues. This CDR3 reads CATHREGYTF. The CDR3 DNA reads as TGTGCCACCCATAGGGAGGGCTACACCTTC.

The chain employs TRBV28 and TRBJ1-6; D is ambiguous. Germline V gene lookup returns CDR1 MDHEN and CDR2 SYDVKM. The CDR3 is 17 residues long. Deletions cut 5 bases from V and 5 bases from J, with 19 bases between. CDR3 nucleotides: TGTGCCAGCAGTGCCTATCTTGGCAAACTTAATAATTCACCCCTCCACTTT. It translates to CASSAYLGKLNNSPLHF.

This clone was recorded a few times. This sequence joins TRBV19 and TRBJ1-2, with a possible D match to TRBD1 (5 bases). Per germline, CDR1 LNHDA and CDR2 SQIVND (reference sequence). V was cut by 7 bases and J by 3 bases, with 12 bases left in between. The CDR3 runs 13 residues. The CDR3 bases are TGTGCCAGTAAAGAGGGGCGGGACTATGGCTACACCTTC. The encoded protein is CASKEGRDYGYTF.

This chain uses TRBV4-1 with TRBJ2-6, with D uncertain. The CDR3 is made up of 15 amino acids. CDR1 and CDR2 (germline): MGHRA, YSYEKL. V lost 1 base and J 0 bases, leaving 4 bases between the germline ends. CDR3 DNA: TGCGCCAGCAGCCAAGGCTTCTCTGGGGCCAACGTCCTGACTTTC. It is translated as CASSQGFSGANVLTF.

The V gene is TRBV4-1, the J gene TRBJ2-7, with D possibly TRBD2 on 8 matching bases. The V gene's germline CDR1 is MGHRA and CDR2 YSYEKL. The V end was cut by 2 bases, the J end by 3 bases, with 14 bases between. CDR3 length equals 15 residues. In DNA, the CDR3 is TGCGCCAGCAGCCAACGGGGGGGACAGCTCTACGAGCAGTACTTC. Its translation is CASSQRGGQLYEQYF.

The chain joins TRBV14 to TRBJ1-5; the match to TRBD1 covers 11 bases. V was clipped by 0 bases and J by 2 bases; unmatched bases: 12. In germline, CDR1 is SGHDN, CDR2 FVKESK. This CDR3 contains 20 residues. The CDR3 bases are TGTGCCAGCAGCCAAGACCAGGACAGGGGGCAGAGGGTAGGCAATCAGCCCCAGCATTTT. It codes for CASSQDQDRGQRVGNQPQHF.

The V gene is TRBV30, the J gene TRBJ1-2, with TRBD1 identical over 7 bases. This CDR3 comprises 14 residues. V was pared by 0 bases and J by 4 bases, with 5 bases of the junction left unmatched. Germline CDR1 GTSNPN, CDR2 SVGIG (reference sequence). This CDR3 reads CAWSVRAGGYGYTF. The CDR3 coding sequence is TGTGCCTGGAGTGTACGGGCAGGGGGCTATGGCTACACCTTC.